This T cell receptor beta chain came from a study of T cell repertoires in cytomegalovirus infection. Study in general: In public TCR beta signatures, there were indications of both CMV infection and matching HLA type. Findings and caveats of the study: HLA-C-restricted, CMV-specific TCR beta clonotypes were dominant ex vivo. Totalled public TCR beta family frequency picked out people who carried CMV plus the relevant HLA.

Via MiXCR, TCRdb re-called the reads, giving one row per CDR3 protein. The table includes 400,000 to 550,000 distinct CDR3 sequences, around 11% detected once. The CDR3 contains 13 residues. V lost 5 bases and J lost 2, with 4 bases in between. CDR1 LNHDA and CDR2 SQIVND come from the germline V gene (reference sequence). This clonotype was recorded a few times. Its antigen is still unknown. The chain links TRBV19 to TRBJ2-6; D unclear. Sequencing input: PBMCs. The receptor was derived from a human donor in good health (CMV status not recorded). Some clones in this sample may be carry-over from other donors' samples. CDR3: CASSVAGANVLTF. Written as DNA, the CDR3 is TGTGCCAGTAGTGTCGCTGGGGCCAACGTCCTGACTTTC.